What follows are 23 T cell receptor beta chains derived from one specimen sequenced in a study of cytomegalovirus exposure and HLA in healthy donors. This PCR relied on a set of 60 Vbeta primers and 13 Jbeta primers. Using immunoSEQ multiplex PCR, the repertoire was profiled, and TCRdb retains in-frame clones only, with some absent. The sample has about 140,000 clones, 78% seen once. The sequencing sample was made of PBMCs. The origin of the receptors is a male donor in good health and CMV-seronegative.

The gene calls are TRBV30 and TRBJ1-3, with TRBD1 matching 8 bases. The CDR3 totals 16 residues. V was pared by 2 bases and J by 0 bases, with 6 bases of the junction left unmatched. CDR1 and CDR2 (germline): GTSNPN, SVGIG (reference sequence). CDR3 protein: CAWSPGQAFSGNTIYF. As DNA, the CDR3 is TGTGCCTGGAGTCCGGGACAGGCCTTCTCTGGAAACACCATATATTTT.

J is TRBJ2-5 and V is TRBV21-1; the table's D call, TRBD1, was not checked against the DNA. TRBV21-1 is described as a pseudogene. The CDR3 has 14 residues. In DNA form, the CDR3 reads TGTGCCAGCATGACGCGGGACAGAACAGAGACCCAGTACTTC. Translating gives CASMTRDRTETQYF.

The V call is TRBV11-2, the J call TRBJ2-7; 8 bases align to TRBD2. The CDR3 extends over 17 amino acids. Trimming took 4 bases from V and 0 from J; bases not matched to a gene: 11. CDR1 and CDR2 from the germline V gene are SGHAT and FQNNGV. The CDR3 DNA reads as TGTGCCAGCAGCTGGGGGATGACCGGGACTAGCTCCTACGAGCAGTACTTC. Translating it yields CASSWGMTGTSSYEQYF.

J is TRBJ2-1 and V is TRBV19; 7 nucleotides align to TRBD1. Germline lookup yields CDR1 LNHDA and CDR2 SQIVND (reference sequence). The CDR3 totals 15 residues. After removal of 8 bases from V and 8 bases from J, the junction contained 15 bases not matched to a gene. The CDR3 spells CASDTGTDGLDEQFF. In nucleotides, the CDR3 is TGTGCCAGTGACACCGGGACAGACGGACTGGATGAGCAGTTCTTC.

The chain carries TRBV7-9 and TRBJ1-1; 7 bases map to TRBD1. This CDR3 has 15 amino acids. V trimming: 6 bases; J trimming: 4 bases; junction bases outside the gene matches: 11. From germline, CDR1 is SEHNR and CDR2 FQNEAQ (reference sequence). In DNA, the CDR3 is TGTGCCAGCAGTTCAACCCCAGGGGGGAGCACTGAAGCTTTCTTT. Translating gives CASSSTPGGSTEAFF.

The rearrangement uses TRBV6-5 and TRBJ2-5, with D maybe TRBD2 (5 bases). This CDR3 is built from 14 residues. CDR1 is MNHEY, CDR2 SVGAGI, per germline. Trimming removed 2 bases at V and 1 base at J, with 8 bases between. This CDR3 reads CASSYPGLQETQYF. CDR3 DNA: TGTGCCAGCAGTTACCCAGGACTCCAAGAGACCCAGTACTTC.

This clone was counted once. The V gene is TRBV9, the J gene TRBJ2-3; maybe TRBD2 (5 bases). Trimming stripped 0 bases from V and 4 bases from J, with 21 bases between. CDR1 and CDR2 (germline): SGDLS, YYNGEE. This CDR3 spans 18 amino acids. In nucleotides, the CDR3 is TGTGCCAGCAGCGTAGCTACGGGGAGAGGTTTGGCCGCAGATACGCAGTATTTT. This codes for CASSVATGRGLAADTQYF.

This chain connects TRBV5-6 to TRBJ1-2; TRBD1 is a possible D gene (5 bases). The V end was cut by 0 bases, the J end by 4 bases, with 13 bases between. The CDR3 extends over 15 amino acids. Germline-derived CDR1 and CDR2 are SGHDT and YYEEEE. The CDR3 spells CASSLADRALYGYTF. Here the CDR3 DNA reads TGTGCCAGCAGCTTGGCCGACAGAGCCCTCTATGGCTACACCTTC.

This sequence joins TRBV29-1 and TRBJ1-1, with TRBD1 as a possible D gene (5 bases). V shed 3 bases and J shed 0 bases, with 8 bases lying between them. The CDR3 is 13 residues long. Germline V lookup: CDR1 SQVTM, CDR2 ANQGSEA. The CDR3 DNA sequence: TGCAGCGTTGAGGGGCAATTGAACACTGAAGCTTTCTTT. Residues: CSVEGQLNTEAFF.

CDR3 DNA: TGTGCCAGCAGCTTAGGCAGGCTGGCCGGGGAGCTGTTTTTT. As protein: CASSLGRLAGELFF. V gene TRBV7-9 combines with J gene TRBJ2-2, with D hard to call. V gave up 1 base and J gave up 6 bases, with 9 bases separating them. The CDR3 runs 14 residues. Germline assignment: CDR1 SEHNR and CDR2 FQNEAQ (reference sequence).

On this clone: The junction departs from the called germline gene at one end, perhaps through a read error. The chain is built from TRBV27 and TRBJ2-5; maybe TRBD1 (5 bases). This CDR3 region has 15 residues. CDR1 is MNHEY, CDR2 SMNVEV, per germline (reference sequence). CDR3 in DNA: TGTCCCAGCAGAAAACAAAGGGGCCGCCAAGAGACCCAGTACTTC. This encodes CPSRKQRGRQETQYF.

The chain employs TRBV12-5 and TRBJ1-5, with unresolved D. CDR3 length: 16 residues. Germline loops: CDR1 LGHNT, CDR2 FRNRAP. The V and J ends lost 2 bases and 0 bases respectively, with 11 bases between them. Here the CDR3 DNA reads TGTGCTAGTGGTTTGATCGGAGGCTATAGCAATCAGCCCCAGCATTTT. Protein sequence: CASGLIGGYSNQPQHF.

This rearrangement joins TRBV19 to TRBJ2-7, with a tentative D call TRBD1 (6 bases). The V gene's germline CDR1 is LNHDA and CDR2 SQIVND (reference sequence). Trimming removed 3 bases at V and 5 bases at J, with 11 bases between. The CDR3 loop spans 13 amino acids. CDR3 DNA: TGTGCCAGTAGTATTAAGCAGGGGAACGAGCAGTACTTC. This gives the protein CASSIKQGNEQYF.

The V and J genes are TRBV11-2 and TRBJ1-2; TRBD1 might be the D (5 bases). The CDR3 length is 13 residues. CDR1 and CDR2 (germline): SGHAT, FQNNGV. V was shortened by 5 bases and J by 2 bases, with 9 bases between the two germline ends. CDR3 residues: CASSRDRNYGYTF. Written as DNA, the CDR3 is TGTGCCAGCAGCCGCGACAGAAACTATGGCTACACCTTC.

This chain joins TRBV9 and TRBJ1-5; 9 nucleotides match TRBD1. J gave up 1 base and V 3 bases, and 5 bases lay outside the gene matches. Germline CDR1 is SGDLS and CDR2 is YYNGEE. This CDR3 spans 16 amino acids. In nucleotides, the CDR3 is TGTGCCAGCAGCGAGGGACAGGGATCGAGCAATCAGCCCCAGCATTTT. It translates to CASSEGQGSSNQPQHF.

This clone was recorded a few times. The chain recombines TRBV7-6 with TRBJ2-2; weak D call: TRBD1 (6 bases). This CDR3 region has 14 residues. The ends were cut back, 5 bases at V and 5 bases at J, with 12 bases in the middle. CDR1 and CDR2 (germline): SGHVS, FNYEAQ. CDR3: CASSPGQRTGELFF. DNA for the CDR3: TGTGCCAGCAGCCCCGGACAGAGAACCGGGGAGCTGTTTTTT.

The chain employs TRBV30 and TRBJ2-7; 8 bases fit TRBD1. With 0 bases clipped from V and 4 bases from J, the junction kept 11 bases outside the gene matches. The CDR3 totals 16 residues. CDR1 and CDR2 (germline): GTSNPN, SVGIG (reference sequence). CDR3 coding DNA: TGTGCCTGGAGTGTACCAACAGGGGGTTACCCGTACGAGCAGTACTTC. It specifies CAWSVPTGGYPYEQYF.

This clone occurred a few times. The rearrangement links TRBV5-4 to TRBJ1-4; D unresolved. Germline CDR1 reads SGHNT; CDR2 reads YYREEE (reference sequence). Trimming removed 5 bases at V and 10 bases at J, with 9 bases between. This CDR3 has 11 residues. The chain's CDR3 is CASRMPGKLFF. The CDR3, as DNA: TGTGCCAGCAGGATGCCCGGAAAACTGTTTTTT.

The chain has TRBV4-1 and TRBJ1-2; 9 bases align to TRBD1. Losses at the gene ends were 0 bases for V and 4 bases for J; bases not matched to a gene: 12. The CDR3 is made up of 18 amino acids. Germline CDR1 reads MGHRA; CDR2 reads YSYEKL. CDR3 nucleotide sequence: TGCGCCAGCAGCCAAGATCGGGGGACAGGGTCCCTTTTCTATGGCTACACCTTC. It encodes CASSQDRGTGSLFYGYTF.

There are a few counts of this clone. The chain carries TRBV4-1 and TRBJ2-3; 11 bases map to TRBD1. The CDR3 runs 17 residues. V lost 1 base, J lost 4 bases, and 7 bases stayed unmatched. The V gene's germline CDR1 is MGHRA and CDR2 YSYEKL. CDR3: CASSQGAGQGVADTQYF. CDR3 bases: TGCGCCAGCAGCCAAGGGGCGGGACAGGGGGTAGCAGATACGCAGTATTTT.

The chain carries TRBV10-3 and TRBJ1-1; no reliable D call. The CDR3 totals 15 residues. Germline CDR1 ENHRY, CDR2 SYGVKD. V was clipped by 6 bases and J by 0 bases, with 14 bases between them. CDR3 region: CAIRRSRLMNTEAFF. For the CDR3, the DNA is TGTGCCATCAGAAGGAGTAGACTGATGAACACTGAAGCTTTCTTT.

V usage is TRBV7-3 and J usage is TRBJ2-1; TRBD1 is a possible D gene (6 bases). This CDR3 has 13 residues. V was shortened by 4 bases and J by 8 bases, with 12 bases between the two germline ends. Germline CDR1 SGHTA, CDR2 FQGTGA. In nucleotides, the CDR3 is TGTGCCAGCAGCTCGGGCAGGGGCTATGAGCAGTTCTTC. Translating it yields CASSSGRGYEQFF.

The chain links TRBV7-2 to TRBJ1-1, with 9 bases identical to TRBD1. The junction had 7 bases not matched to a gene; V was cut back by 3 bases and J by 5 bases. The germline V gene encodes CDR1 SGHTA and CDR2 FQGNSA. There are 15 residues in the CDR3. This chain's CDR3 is CASSFPGTGMTEAFF. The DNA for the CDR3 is TGTGCCAGCAGCTTTCCTGGGACAGGGATGACTGAAGCTTTCTTT. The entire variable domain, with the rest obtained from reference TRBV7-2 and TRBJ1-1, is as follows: GAGVSQSPSNKVTEKGKDVELRCDPISGHTALYWYRQSLGQGLEFLIYFQGNSAPDKSGLPSDRFSAERTGGSVSTLTIQRTQQEDSAVYLCASSFPGTGMTEAFFGQGTRLTVV.